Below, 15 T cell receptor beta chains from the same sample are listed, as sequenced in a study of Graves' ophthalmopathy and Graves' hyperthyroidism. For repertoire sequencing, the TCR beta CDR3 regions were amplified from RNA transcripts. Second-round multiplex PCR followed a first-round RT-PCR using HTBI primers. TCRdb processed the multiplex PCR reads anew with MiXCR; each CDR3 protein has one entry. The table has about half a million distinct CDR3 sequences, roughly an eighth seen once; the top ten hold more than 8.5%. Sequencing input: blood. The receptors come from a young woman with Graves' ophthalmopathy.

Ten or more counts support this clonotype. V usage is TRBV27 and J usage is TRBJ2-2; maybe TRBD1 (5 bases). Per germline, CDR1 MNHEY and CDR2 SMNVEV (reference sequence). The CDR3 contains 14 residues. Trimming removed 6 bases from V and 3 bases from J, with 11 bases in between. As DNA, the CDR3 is TGTGCCAGCAGCTTAACAGGAGACACCGGGGAGCTGTTTTTT. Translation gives CASSLTGDTGELFF.

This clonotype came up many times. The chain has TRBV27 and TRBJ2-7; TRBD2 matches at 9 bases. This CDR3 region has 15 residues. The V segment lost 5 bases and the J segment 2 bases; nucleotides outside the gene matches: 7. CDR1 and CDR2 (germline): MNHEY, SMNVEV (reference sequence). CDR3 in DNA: TGTGCCAGCAGTGGAAGACTAGCGGTGCCCTACGAGCAGTACTTC. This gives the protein CASSGRLAVPYEQYF.

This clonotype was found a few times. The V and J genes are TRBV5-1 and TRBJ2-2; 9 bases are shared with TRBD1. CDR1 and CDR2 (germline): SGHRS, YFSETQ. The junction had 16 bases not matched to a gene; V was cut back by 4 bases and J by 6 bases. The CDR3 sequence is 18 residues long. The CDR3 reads CASSPSRAGQGDAGELFF. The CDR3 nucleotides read TGCGCCAGCAGCCCATCTAGGGCGGGACAGGGTGACGCCGGGGAGCTGTTTTTT.

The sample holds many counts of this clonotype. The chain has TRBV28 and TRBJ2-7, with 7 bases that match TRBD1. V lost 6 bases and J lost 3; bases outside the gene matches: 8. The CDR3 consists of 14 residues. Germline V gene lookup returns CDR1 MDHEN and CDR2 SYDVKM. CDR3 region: CASRVHRDSYEQYF. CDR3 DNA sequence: TGTGCCAGCAGAGTCCACCGGGACAGCTACGAGCAGTACTTC.

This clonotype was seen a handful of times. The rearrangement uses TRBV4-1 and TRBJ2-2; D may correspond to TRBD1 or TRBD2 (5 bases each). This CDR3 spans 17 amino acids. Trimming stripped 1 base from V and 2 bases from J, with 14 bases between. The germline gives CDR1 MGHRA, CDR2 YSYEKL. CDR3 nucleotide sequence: TGCGCCAGCAGCCAAGTTAAGACGGGACCTAACACCGGGGAGCTGTTTTTT. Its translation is CASSQVKTGPNTGELFF.

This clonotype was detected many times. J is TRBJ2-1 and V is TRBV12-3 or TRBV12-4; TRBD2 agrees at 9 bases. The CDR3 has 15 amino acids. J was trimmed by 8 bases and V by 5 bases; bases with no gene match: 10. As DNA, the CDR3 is TGTGCCAGCAGTCCCCAAACTAGCGGGTTAGATGAGCAGTTCTTC. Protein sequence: CASSPQTSGLDEQFF.

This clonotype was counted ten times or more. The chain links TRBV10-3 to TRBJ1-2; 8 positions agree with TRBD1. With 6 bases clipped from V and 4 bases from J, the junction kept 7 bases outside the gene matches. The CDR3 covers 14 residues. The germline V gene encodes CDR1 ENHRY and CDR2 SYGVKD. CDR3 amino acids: CAIRMDREGYGYTF. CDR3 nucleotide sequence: TGTGCCATCAGGATGGACAGGGAAGGCTATGGCTACACCTTC.

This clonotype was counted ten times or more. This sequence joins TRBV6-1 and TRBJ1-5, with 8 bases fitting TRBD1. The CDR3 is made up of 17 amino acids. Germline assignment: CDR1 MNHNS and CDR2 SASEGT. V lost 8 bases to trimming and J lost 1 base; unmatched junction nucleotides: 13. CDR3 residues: CASRPGQDSLSNQPQHF. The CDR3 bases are TGTGCCAGCCGGCCGGGACAGGACTCCTTGAGCAATCAGCCCCAGCATTTT.

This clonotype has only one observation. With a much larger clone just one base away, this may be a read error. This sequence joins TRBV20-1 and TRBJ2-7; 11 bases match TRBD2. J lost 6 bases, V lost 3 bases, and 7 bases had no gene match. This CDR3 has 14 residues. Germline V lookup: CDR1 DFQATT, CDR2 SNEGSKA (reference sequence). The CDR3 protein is CSASGSGGGCEQYF. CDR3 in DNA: TGCAGTGCTAGTGGTAGCGGGGGGGGCTGCGAGCAGTACTTC.

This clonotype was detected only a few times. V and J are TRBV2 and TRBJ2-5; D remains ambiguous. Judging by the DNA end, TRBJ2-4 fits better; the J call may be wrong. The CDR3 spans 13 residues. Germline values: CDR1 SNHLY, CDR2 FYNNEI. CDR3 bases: TGTGCCAGCAGTGCTGACCGGGCGGACATTCAGTACTTC. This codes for CASSADRADIQYF.

The CDR3 spells CASIPGDTEAFF. The CDR3, as DNA: TGTGCCAGCATCCCAGGGGACACTGAAGCTTTCTTT. V usage is TRBV2 and J usage is TRBJ1-1; tentative D call: TRBD1 (6 bases). CDR3 length: 12 amino acids. Trimming took 7 bases from V and 3 from J, leaving 9 bases between them. CDR1 SNHLY and CDR2 FYNNEI come from the germline V gene.

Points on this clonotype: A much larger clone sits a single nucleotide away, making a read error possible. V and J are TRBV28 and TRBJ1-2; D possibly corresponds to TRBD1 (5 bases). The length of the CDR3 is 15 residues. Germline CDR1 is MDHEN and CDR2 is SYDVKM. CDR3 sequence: CASSSPSKGVGGYAF. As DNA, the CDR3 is TGTGCCAGCAGTTCCCCCAGCAAAGGGGTTGGTGGCTACGCCTTC.

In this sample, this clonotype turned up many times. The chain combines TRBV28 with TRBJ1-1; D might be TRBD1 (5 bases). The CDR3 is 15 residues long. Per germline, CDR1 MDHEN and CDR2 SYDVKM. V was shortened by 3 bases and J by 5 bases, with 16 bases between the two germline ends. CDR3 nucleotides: TGTGCCAGCAGTTTGAAGGCGGCAGGGTGGACTGAAGCTTTCTTT. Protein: CASSLKAAGWTEAFF.

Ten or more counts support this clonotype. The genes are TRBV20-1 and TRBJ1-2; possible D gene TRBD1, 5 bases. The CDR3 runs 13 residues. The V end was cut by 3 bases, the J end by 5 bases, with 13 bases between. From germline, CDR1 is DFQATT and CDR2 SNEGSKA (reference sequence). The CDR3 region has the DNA TGCAGTGCTAGGGGAAGGGGTGAATATGGCTACACCTTC. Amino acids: CSARGRGEYGYTF.

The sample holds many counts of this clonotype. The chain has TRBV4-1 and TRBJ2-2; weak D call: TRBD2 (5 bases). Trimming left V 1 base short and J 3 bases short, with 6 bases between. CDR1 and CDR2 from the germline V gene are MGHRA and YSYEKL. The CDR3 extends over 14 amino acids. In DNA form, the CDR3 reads TGCGCCAGCAGCCAAGTGCGGGACACCGGGGAGCTGTTTTTT. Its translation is CASSQVRDTGELFF.